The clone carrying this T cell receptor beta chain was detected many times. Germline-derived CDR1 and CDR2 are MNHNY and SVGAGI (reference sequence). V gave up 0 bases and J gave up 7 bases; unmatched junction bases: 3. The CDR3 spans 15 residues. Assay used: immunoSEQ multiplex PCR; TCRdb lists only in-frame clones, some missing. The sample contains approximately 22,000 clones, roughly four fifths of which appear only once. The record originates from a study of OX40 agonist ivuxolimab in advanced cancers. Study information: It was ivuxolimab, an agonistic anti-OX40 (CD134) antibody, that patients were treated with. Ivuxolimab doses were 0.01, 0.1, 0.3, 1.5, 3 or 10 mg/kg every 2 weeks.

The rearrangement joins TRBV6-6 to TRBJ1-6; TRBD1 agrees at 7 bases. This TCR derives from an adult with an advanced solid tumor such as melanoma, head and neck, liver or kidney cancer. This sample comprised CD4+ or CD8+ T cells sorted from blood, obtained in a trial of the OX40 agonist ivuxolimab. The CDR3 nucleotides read TGTGCCAGCAGTTACTCCAGGGGGGACAATTCACCCCTCCACTTT. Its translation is CASSYSRGDNSPLHF.